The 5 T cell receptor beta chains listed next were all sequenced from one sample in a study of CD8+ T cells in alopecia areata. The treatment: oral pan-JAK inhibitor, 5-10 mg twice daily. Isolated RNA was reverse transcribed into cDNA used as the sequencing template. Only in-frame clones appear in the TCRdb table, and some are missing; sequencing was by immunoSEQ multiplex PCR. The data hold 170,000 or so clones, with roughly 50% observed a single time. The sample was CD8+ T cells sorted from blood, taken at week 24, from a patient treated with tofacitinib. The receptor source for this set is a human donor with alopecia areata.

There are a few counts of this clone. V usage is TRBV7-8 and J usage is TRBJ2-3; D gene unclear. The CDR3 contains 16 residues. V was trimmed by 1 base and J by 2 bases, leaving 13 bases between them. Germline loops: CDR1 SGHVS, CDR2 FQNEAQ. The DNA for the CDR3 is TGTGCCAGCAGCTTAGTCCAGAGACCAACCACAGATACGCAGTATTTT. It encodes CASSLVQRPTTDTQYF.

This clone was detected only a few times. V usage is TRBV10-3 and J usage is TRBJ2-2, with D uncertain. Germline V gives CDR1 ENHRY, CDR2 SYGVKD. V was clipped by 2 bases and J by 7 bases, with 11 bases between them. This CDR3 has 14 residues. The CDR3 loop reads CAISEDGFGGELFF. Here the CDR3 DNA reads TGTGCCATCAGTGAGGACGGTTTTGGCGGGGAGCTGTTTTTT.

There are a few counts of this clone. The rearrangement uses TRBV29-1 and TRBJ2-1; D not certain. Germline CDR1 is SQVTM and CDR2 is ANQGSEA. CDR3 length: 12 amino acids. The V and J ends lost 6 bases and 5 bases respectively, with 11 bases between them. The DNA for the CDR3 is TGCAGCGTGCTCGCCCGTAACAATGAGCAGTTCTTC. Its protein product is CSVLARNNEQFF.

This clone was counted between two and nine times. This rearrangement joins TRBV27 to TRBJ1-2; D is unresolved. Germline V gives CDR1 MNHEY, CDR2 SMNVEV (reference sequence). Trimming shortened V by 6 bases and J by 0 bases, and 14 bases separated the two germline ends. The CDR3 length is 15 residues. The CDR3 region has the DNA TGTGCCAGCAGAAGTCTCCCAGCCGCTAACTATGGCTACACCTTC. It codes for CASRSLPAANYGYTF.

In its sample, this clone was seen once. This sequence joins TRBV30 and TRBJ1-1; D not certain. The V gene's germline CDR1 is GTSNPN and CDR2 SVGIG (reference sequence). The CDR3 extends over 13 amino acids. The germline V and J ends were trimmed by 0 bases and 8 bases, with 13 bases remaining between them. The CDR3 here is CAWSVGGTLEAFF. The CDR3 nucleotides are TGTGCCTGGAGTGTAGGCGGTACGTTAGAAGCTTTCTTT. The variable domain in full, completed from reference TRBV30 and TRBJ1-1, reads SQTIHQWPATLVQPVGSPLSLECTVEGTSNPNLYWYRQAAGRGLQLLFYSVGIGQISSEVPQNLSASRPQDRQFILSSKKLLLSDSGFYLCAWSVGGTLEAFFGQGTRLTVV.